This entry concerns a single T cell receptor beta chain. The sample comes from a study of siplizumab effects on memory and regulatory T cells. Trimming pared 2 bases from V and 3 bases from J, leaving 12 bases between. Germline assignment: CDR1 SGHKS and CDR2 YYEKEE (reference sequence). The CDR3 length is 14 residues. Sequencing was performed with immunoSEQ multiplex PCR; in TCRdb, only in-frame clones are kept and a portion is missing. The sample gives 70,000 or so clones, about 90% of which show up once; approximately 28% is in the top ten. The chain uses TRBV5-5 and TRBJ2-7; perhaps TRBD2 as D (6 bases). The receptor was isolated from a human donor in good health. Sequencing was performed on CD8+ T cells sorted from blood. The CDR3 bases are TGTGCCAGCAGCTTTCTTCTCGGGAGCTACGAGCAGTACTTC. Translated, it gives CASSFLLGSYEQYF.